This is a list of T cell receptor beta chains from one sample in a study of glioma-infiltrating T cells after dendritic cell vaccination. TCRdb's copy holds only in-frame clones and misses some; the assay was immunoSEQ multiplex PCR. This table has approximately 99,000 clones, 65% to 85% appearing once. Sample: blood, taken after dendritic cell vaccination. These receptors originate from a human donor with glioblastoma. Both conserved end residues are part of each CDR3. A D gene is named only where the DNA matches it firmly. Size is stated for part of the rows, as once, few or many counts, or as a class when the clone is expanded.

v_gene	abundance	j_gene	d_gene	CDR3aa	CDR3nt
TRBV4-1	.	TRBJ2-6	.	CASSQDPWPGAGANVLTF	TGCGCCAGCAGCCAAGATCCTTGGCCGGGAGCTGGGGCCAACGTCCTGACTTTC
TRBV30	.	TRBJ2-7	.	CAWSGSRLSSYEQYF	TGTGCCTGGAGTGGTTCGCGCCTGAGCTCCTACGAGCAGTACTTC
TRBV11-2	once	TRBJ2-5	TRBD2	CASSPSGRSRETQYF	TGTGCCAGCAGCCCTAGCGGGAGATCTCGAGAGACCCAGTACTTC
TRBV5-1	.	TRBJ2-7	TRBD1	CASSWGTGADEQYF	TGCGCCAGCAGCTGGGGGACAGGGGCCGACGAGCAGTACTTC
TRBV5-1	.	TRBJ2-5	.	CASSNRDQETQYF	TGCGCCAGCAGCAACAGGGACCAAGAGACCCAGTACTTC
TRBV6-7	.	TRBJ1-5	.	CASSWGPRSPCQPQHF	TGTGCCAGCAGTTGGGGCCCCAGATCACCCTGTCAGCCCCAGCATTTT
TRBV7-9	.	TRBJ2-1	TRBD1	CASSQDREPYNEQFF	TGTGCCAGCAGCCAGGACAGGGAGCCCTACAATGAGCAGTTCTTC
TRBV9	.	TRBJ1-2	.	CASSSLGRGYTF	TGTGCCAGCAGCTCTTTGGGGCGCGGCTACACCTTC
TRBV19	.	TRBJ2-1	TRBD2	CASSYRLTGGGNEQFF	TGTGCCAGTAGTTATAGGCTGACGGGAGGTGGTAATGAGCAGTTCTTC
TRBV30	once	TRBJ2-1	.	CAWSVGGEQFF	TGTGCCTGGAGTGTAGGGGGAGAGCAGTTCTTC
TRBV6-1	.	TRBJ2-2	TRBD1	CASSEHALDRGIGPTGELFF	TGTGCCAGCAGTGAACACGCTTTGGACAGGGGAATTGGTCCCACCGGGGAGCTGTTTTTT
TRBV12-5	.	TRBJ2-5	.	CASGLTQGGKPETQYF	TGTGCTAGTGGTTTAACACAGGGGGGGAAGCCGGAGACCCAGTACTTC
TRBV29-1	.	TRBJ2-5	TRBD1	CSVEAGTGRQETQYF	TGCAGCGTTGAAGCCGGGACAGGACGCCAAGAGACCCAGTACTTC
TRBV30	few	TRBJ1-1	.	CAWSHGRGEAFF	TGTGCCTGGAGTCATGGAAGGGGTGAAGCTTTCTTT
TRBV18	.	TRBJ2-1	.	CASSRGGEQFF	TGTGCCAGCTCACGAGGCGGGGAGCAGTTCTTC
TRBV7-9	.	TRBJ1-1	.	CASSFQVNTEAFF	TGTGCCAGCAGCTTCCAGGTGAACACTGAAGCTTTCTTT
TRBV6-5	.	TRBJ2-2	.	CASSYVGGALSGELFF	TGTGCCAGCAGTTACGTGGGGGGGGCTCTGAGCGGGGAGCTGTTTTTT
TRBV6-6	.	TRBJ2-1	TRBD2	CASSYASGRRNEQFF	TGTGCCAGCAGTTACGCTAGCGGGAGGCGCAATGAGCAGTTCTTC
TRBV6-5	.	TRBJ2-3	TRBD2	CASGLGSTPTQYF	TGTGCCAGCGGACTAGGATCCACGCCTACGCAGTATTTT
TRBV6-5	once	TRBJ2-7	.	CASRMTGSSYEQYF	TGTGCCAGCAGGATGACAGGTTCCTCCTACGAGCAGTACTTC
TRBV7-9	.	TRBJ2-7	TRBD1	CASSLVQGTSYERYF	TGTGCCAGCAGCTTAGTACAGGGGACATCCTACGAGCGGTACTTC
TRBV6-5	.	TRBJ1-5	.	CASSYLVGQPQHF	TGTGCCAGCAGTTACCTAGTTGGTCAGCCCCAGCATTTT
TRBV29-1	.	TRBJ2-1	.	CSVERFSNEQFF	TGCAGCGTTGAGAGGTTCTCGAATGAGCAGTTCTTC
TRBV18	few	TRBJ1-1	.	CASTDQGGTEAFF	TGTGCCAGCACCGACCAGGGCGGCACTGAAGCTTTCTTT
TRBV7-2	.	TRBJ1-4	TRBD1	CASSQGQGLNEKLFF	TGTGCCAGCAGCCAAGGACAGGGTTTGAATGAAAAACTGTTTTTT
TRBV6-1	.	TRBJ1-1	.	CASSELGRDTEAFF	TGTGCCAGCAGTGAACTTGGCAGGGACACTGAAGCTTTCTTT
TRBV21-1	.	TRBJ2-7	.	CASSKTSGDSSYEQYF	TGTGCCAGCAGCAAAACGAGCGGCGATAGCTCCTACGAGCAGTACTTC
TRBV19	.	TRBJ1-2	TRBD1	CASSSRTGTYYGYTF	TGTGCCAGTAGTTCCAGGACAGGGACCTACTATGGCTACACCTTC
TRBV6-6	.	TRBJ2-1	TRBD2	CASSPLAGVGVRLFF	TGTGCCAGCAGTCCACTAGCGGGAGTGGGTGTGAGGCTGTTCTTC
TRBV7-2	once	TRBJ2-2	TRBD1	CASSIRTGGPGELFF	TGTGCCAGCAGCATTCGTACAGGGGGCCCCGGGGAGCTGTTTTTT
TRBV4-2	.	TRBJ1-2	.	CASSQDLGSAGAYGYTF	TGTGCCAGCAGCCAAGATTTAGGGTCCGCAGGGGCCTATGGCTACACCTTC
TRBV6-5	.	TRBJ2-6	.	CASSYFVGAGANVLTF	TGTGCCAGCAGTTACTTTGTCGGGGCTGGGGCCAACGTCCTGACTTTC
TRBV5-4	.	TRBJ2-5	TRBD2	CASSQTSGATQYF	TGTGCCAGCAGCCAGACTAGCGGGGCGACCCAGTACTTC
TRBV13	once	TRBJ1-4	TRBD1	CASSYGQGIEKLFF	TGTGCCAGCAGCTACGGACAGGGTATTGAAAAACTGTTTTTT
TRBV11-2	.	TRBJ2-7	TRBD2	CASSLGLAGGAYEQYF	TGTGCCAGCAGCTTAGGACTAGCGGGGGGAGCCTACGAGCAGTACTTC
TRBV25-1	.	TRBJ1-5	.	CARAPGRKQGNQPQHF	TGTGCCAGAGCTCCCGGGAGAAAACAGGGCAATCAGCCCCAGCATTTT
TRBV18	.	TRBJ2-7	TRBD2	CASSPEMLGGSEQYF	TGTGCCAGCTCACCTGAAATGTTGGGGGGGTCCGAGCAGTACTTC
TRBV5-6	.	TRBJ2-7	.	CASSSPGPGVYEQYF	TGTGCCAGCAGCTCGCCGGGACCGGGGGTTTACGAGCAGTACTTC
TRBV7-9	.	TRBJ1-6	.	CASSSIAGSPLHF	TGTGCCAGCAGCTCCATAGCTGGGTCACCCCTCCACTTT
TRBV29-1	.	TRBJ1-5	TRBD1	CSVGQGLNQPQHF	TGCAGCGTTGGACAGGGGCTCAATCAGCCCCAGCATTTT
TRBV7-6	.	TRBJ2-1	.	CASSRTAEFYNEQFF	TGTGCCAGCAGCCGAACAGCAGAGTTCTACAATGAGCAGTTCTTC
TRBV5-1	.	TRBJ2-5	.	CASSLGQDQETQYF	TGCGCCAGCAGCTTGGGACAGGACCAAGAGACCCAGTACTTC
TRBV11-2	.	TRBJ1-3	.	CASSLHGGLGNTIYF	TGTGCCAGCAGCTTACACGGAGGGCTAGGAAACACCATATATTTT
TRBV5-4	.	TRBJ2-1	TRBD2	CASSPLQDIGGGDNEQFF	TGTGCCAGCAGCCCACTGCAGGATATCGGTGGGGGGGACAATGAGCAGTTCTTC
TRBV15	.	TRBJ2-7	.	CATSRGQQGPTPYEQYF	TGTGCCACCAGCAGAGGACAACAGGGCCCAACTCCCTACGAGCAGTACTTC
TRBV6-5	.	TRBJ2-3	TRBD2	CASTGPAGGTDTQYF	TGTGCCAGCACAGGGCCAGCGGGGGGGACAGATACGCAGTATTTT
TRBV2	.	TRBJ2-2	.	CASSVTGNTGELFF	TGTGCCAGCAGTGTGACTGGTAACACCGGGGAGCTGTTTTTT
TRBV25-1	.	TRBJ2-5	.	CASSVRENLETQYF	TGTGCCAGCAGTGTAAGAGAGAACCTAGAGACCCAGTACTTC
TRBV5-1	.	TRBJ2-1	TRBD2	CASSLGTSGNAYNEQFF	TGCGCCAGCAGCTTGGGGACTAGCGGGAACGCCTACAATGAGCAGTTCTTC
TRBV10-1	.	TRBJ2-2	TRBD1	CASSGTGAGELFF	TGCGCCAGCAGTGGGACAGGGGCCGGGGAGCTGTTTTTT
TRBV9	.	TRBJ2-1	TRBD2	CASSVVTSGSLNEQFF	TGTGCCAGCAGCGTAGTAACTAGCGGGAGTCTAAATGAGCAGTTCTTC
TRBV2	.	TRBJ1-2	.	CASRGVKSNYGYTF	TGTGCCAGCAGAGGAGTGAAATCTAACTATGGCTACACCTTC
TRBV28	.	TRBJ2-4	.	CASSPTDSVNIQYF	TGTGCCAGCAGTCCGACCGACAGCGTGAACATTCAGTACTTC
TRBV2	once	TRBJ1-1	.	CASSELDNTEAFF	TGTGCCAGCAGTGAACTAGATAACACTGAAGCTTTCTTT
TRBV28	.	TRBJ2-7	.	CASSLAGLEQYF	TGTGCCAGCAGTTTAGCAGGCCTCGAGCAGTACTTC
TRBV7-9	.	TRBJ2-1	.	CASSQLDLISYNEQFF	TGTGCCAGCAGCCAATTGGACTTGATCTCCTACAATGAGCAGTTCTTC
TRBV19	once	TRBJ1-4	.	CASSIGRGKATNEKLFF	TGTGCCAGTAGTATAGGTCGGGGGAAAGCAACTAATGAAAAACTGTTTTTT
TRBV28	.	TRBJ1-1	.	CASSPLYNTEAFF	TGTGCCAGCAGTCCCTTATATAACACTGAAGCTTTCTTT
TRBV5-1	.	TRBJ2-5	.	CASSLLGVEGETQYF	TGCGCCAGCAGCTTGTTAGGGGTGGAGGGAGAGACCCAGTACTTC